This TCR beta chain was found in a study of naive and memory T cell subsets (dated by TCRdb to the late 2010s). A note on the overall study: An open-source, UMI-based TCR alpha and beta sequencing pipeline was applied to sorted naive and memory peripheral blood T cell subsets. The functional CMV T cell responses agreed completely with IgG serology results. RNA was DNase-treated and reverse transcribed with TCR constant-region primers, mostly using SuperScript III. The full study reports these points: TCR abundance followed a power law with an exponent that was different for naive and memory subsets but consistent across the three individuals. No ground truth was available to validate the repertoire findings for the naive and memory subsets. Once error correction was done, more than 90% of naive TCR sequences showed up just once, which made the naive abundance distributions much steeper than those of the memory subsets. RNA-based TCR counts may be influenced by expression changes linked to T cell activation and differentiation. A few larger clonotypes were present in naive repertoires, especially CD8 naive repertoires, and these clonotypes were possibly memory cells re-expressing CD45RA. In both CD4 and CD8 cells, a rise in Gini index and a fall in Shannon and inverse Simpson diversity were observed from naive through CM, EM and EMRA. Clonotypes were defined as single alpha or beta chain sequences, not paired alpha/beta receptors.

To prepare the library, UMI-ligation and nested PCR was applied. To cover both TRBC1 and TRBC2, the beta constant-region primer consisted of an equimolar mix of two oligonucleotides. A single-stranded oligonucleotide containing the SP2 primer and a 12-nucleotide UMI was joined to the 3' end of the cDNA by T4 RNA ligase 1. Four rounds of PCR, combining the SP2 primer with nested alpha and beta constant-region primers, were used to amplify the ligated cDNA. The ligation reaction was incubated at 16°C for about 18-24 hours. PCR2 was typically run as a SYBR Green qPCR and stopped at a predetermined threshold to prevent over-amplification. Apart from the first purification, every purification step used Agencourt AMPure XP magnetic beads. Library quantification was done by Qubit, followed by a TapeStation check on which the main peak was expected at around 650 bp. Sequencing of the pooled libraries was done on an Illumina MiSeq using v2 2x251 paired-end kits, which typically yielded roughly 0.9-2.2 million reads per sample. Each sample was pooled at about 4.2 nM, and about 5-8% PhiX was included to help cluster recognition. As for the original processing: Decombinator assigned V and J genes to Demultiplexor-processed FASTQ reads by tag matching, allowing a single base-pair mismatch. Collapsinator used UMIs to correct both sequencing errors and frequency errors arising from PCR heterogeneity. CDR3Translator translated TCRs and extracted CDR3s from the conserved cysteine to the FGXG phenylalanine, flagging non-productive sequences. Repertoires were subsampled to equal numbers of UMI-defined TCRs before Gini, Shannon entropy and inverse Simpson indices were calculated. Within the linear range, a power law was fitted to clonotype abundance distributions using maximum likelihood. When run on a single naive CD8 sample, MIGEC and the pipeline yielded similar UMI counts, similar unique TCR numbers and similar clonal distributions. One analysis removed from the naive repertoire any naive TCRs that were also present in any memory subset from the same donor. A set of some 7,600 CMV-associated CDR3 sequences, compiled from VDJdb and a published dataset, was used to search the repertoires. The raw public data were reprocessed by TCRdb itself: fastp quality trimming at Q25, MiXCR clonotype calling, in-frame beta chains only. Rows matching on CDR3 protein sequence are summarized as one entry with the most common DNA and genes. The V and J calls follow TCRdb's processing rather than the paper's. The sample data list 130,000 to 150,000 distinct CDR3 sequences, and over 15% of these were observed just once. Of the sample, about 0.15% falls within the top ten clones.

Separate amplification of TCR alpha and beta chain libraries was performed from the second PCR step onward. To determine each donor's CMV status, fresh PBMCs were stimulated overnight with CMV viral lysate, and IFNgamma production from CD4+ T cells was then assessed. Miltenyi beads were used first to positively select CD4 T cells, and CD8 T cells were then positively selected from the CD4-negative fraction. Cells stained for CD3, CD4, CD8, CD45RA, CD27 and a live/dead dye were sorted on a BD Aria II into four subsets by CD45RA and CD27. Blood came from a few healthy volunteers, each fractionated into CD4 and CD8 T cells and then into four differentiation subsets. Around 130 ml of peripheral blood was drawn per donor, and PBMC were isolated by Ficoll-Paque PLUS density-gradient centrifugation. The sorted cells were lysed in RLT buffer, after which RNA was extracted using a Qiagen RNeasy kit and kept at -80 degrees C.

Concerning this clonotype: What antigen it recognizes has not been identified. No qualities accompany the bases; no much larger clone lies one base away.

Including cysteine and phenylalanine, the CDR3 has 13 amino acids. Just the 39-base CDR3 DNA is kept, in frame starting at base 1. V lost 4 bases and J lost 2 bases; the stretch between them is 10 bases long. CDR1 and CDR2 are drawn from the germline V gene: SGHDT, YYEEEE. The material sequenced was naive CD4+ T cells from blood. This specimen's cell subset or site label, interpreted: naive T cells, CD45RA high CD27+. The chain is assembled from TRBV5-6 and TRBJ2-7, with the D segment identity uncertain. This sequence was found in a human donor in good health. The nucleotide sequence reads TGTGCCAGCAGCCTCTTGGGCCCCTACGAGCAGTACTTC. Translation gives CASSLLGPYEQYF.